The source of this T cell receptor beta chain is a study of cytomegalovirus exposure and HLA in healthy donors. Study outcomes and limitations: Researchers reported in a later analysis that common viral pathogens appeared linked to several top clusters. A later analysis showed that HLA-associated TCR beta chains had undergone more clonal expansion than equally common others. The availability of immune exposure information extended only to CMV serostatus. Researchers counted around 170 TCR beta chains as cytomegalovirus-associated.

Points on this clone: Antigen specificity is unknown.

Looked up from germline, CDR1 is MNHNY and CDR2 is SVGAGI (reference sequence). The germline V and J ends were trimmed by 5 bases and 4 bases, with 12 bases remaining between them. This CDR3 has 14 amino acids. The PCR was carried out with 60 Vbeta primers and 13 Jbeta primers. Data came from immunoSEQ multiplex PCR; TCRdb stores just in-frame clones and leaves some out. The table shows 170,000 or so clones, with around 81% occurring only once. The specimen was PBMCs. The sequence was collected from a woman younger than 45 in good health and CMV-seronegative. The chain couples TRBV6-6 to TRBJ1-5, with TRBD1 as a possible D gene (5 bases). The CDR3: CASSPPGENQPQHF. The CDR3 bases are TGTGCCAGCAGTCCCCCGGGGGAGAATCAGCCCCAGCATTTT.